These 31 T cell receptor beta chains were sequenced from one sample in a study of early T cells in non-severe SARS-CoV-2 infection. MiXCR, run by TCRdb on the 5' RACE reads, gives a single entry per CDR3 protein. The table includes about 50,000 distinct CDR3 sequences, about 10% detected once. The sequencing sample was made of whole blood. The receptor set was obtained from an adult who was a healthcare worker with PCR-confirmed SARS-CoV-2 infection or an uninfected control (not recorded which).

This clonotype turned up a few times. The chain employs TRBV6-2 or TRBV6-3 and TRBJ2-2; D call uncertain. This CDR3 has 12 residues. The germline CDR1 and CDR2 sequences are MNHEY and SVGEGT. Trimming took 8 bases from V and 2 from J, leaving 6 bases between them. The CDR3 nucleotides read TGTGCCAGCCAGCGAAACACCGGGGAGCTGTTTTTT. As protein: CASQRNTGELFF.

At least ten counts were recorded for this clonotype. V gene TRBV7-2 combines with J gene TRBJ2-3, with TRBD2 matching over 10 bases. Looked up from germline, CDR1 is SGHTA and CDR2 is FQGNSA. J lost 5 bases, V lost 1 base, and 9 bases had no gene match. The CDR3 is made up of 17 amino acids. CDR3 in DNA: TGTGCCAGCAGCTTAGGGGGGCTAGCGGGAGTGAAAGATACGCAGTATTTT. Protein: CASSLGGLAGVKDTQYF.

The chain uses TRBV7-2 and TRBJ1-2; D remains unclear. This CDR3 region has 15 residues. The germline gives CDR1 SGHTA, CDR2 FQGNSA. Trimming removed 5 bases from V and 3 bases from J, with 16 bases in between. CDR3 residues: CASSTHWQNYYGYTF. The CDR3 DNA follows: TGTGCCAGCAGCACCCATTGGCAGAACTACTATGGCTACACCTTC.

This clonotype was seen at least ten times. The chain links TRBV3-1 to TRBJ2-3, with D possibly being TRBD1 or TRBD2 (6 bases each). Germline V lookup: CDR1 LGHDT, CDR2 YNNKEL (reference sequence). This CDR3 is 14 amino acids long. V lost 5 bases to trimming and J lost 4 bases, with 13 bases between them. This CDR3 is CASSEGGYPDTQYF. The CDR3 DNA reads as TGTGCCAGCAGCGAAGGGGGGTATCCAGATACGCAGTATTTT.

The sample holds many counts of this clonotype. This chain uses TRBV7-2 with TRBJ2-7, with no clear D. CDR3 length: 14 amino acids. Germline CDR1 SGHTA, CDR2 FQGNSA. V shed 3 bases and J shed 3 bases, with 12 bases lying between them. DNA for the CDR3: TGTGCCAGCAGCTTTTCCACGGCTGGCTACGAGCAGTACTTC. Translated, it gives CASSFSTAGYEQYF.

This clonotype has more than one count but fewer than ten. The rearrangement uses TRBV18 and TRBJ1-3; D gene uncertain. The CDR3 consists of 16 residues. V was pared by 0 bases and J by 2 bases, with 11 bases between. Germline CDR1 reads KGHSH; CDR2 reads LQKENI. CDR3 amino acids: CASSPPGFLTGNTIYF. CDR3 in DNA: TGTGCCAGCTCACCACCGGGGTTCTTAACTGGAAACACCATATATTTT. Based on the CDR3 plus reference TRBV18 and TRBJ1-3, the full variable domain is NAGVMQNPRHLVRRRGQEARLRCSPMKGHSHVYWYRQLPEEGLKFMVYLQKENIIDESGMPKERFSAEFPKEGPSILRIQQVVRGDSAAYFCASSPPGFLTGNTIYFGEGSWLTVV.

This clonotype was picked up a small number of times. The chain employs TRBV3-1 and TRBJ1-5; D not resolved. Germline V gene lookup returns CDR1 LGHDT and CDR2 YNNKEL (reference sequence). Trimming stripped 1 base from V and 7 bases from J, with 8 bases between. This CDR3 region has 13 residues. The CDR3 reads CASSQGEGQPQHF. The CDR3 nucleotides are TGTGCCAGCAGCCAAGGGGAGGGACAGCCCCAGCATTTT.

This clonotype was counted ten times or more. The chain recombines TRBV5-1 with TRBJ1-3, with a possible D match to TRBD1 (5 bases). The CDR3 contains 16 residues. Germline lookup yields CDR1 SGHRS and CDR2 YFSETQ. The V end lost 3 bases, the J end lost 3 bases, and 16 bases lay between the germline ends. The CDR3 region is CASSSFSGRFGNTIYF. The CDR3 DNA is TGCGCCAGCAGCTCATTTTCGGGGCGTTTTGGAAACACCATATATTTT.

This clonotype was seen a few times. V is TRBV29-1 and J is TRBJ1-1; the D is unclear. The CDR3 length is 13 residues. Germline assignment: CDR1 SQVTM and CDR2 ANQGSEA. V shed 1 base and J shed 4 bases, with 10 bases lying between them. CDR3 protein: CSVEGVSFTEAFF. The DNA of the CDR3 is TGCAGCGTTGAAGGGGTGAGCTTCACTGAAGCTTTCTTT.

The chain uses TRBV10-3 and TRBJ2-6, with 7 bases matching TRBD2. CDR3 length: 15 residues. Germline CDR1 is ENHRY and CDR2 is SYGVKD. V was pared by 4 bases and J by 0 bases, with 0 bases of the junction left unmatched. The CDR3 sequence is CAISVAGSGANVLTF. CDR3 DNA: TGTGCCATCAGTGTAGCGGGCTCTGGGGCCAACGTCCTGACTTTC.

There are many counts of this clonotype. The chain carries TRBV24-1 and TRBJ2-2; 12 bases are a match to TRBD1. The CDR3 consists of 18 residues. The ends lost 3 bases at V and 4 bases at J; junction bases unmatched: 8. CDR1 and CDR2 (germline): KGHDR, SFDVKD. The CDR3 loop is CATSDPPGQGAGTGELFF. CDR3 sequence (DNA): TGTGCCACCAGTGATCCGCCGGGACAGGGGGCTGGCACCGGGGAGCTGTTTTTT.

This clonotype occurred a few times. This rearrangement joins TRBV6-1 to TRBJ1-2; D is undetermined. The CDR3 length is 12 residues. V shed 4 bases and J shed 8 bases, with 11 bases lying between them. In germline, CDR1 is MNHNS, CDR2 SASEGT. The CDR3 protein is CASSAREYGYTF. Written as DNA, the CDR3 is TGTGCCAGCAGTGCGAGGGAGTACGGCTACACCTTC.

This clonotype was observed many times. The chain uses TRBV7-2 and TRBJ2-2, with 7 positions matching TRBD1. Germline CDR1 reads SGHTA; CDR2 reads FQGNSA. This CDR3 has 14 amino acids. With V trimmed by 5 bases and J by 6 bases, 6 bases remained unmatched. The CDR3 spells CASSLQGYAGELFF. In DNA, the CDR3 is TGTGCCAGCAGCCTACAGGGGTACGCCGGGGAGCTGTTTTTT.

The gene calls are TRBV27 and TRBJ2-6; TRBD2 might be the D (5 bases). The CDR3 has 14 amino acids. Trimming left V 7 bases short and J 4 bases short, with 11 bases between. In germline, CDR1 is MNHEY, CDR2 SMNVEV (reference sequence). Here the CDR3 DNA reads TGTGCCAGCACCACGGGGTCCGGGGCCAACGTCCTGACTTTC. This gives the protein CASTTGSGANVLTF.

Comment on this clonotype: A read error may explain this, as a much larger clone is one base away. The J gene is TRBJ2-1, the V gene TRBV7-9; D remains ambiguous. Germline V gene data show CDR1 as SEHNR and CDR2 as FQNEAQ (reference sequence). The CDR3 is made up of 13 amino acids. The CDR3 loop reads CASSLALYNVQFF. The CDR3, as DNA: TGTGCCAGCAGCTTAGCTCTCTACAATGTGCAGTTCTTC.

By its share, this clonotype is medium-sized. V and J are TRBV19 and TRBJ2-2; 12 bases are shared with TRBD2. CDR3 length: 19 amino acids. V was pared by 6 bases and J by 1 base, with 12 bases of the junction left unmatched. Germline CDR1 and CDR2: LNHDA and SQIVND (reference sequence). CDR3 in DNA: TGTGCCAGTAGGACCGGGACTAGCGGGCCTAACGAGAACACCGGGGAGCTGTTTTTT. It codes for CASRTGTSGPNENTGELFF.

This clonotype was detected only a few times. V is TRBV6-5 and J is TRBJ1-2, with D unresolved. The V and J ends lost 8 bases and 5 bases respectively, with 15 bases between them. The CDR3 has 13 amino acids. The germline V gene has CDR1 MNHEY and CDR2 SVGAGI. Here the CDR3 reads CASQSTVGYGYTF. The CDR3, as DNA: TGTGCCAGCCAATCGACGGTGGGGTATGGCTACACCTTC.

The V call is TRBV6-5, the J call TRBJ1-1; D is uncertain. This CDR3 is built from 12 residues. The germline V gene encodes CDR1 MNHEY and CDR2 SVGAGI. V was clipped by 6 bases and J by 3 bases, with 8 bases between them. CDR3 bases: TGTGCCAGCAGAGCAGAGTACACTGAAGCTTTCTTT. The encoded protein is CASRAEYTEAFF.

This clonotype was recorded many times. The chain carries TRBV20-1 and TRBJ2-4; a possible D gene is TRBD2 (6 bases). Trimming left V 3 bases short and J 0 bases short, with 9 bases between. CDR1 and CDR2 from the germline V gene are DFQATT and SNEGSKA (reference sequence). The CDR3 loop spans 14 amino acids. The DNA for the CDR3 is TGCAGTGCTAGTCAAGCGGGAGCCAAAAACATTCAGTACTTC. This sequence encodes CSASQAGAKNIQYF.

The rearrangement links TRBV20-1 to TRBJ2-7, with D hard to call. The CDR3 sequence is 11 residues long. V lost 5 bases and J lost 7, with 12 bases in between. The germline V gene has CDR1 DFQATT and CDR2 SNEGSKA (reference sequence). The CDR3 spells CSAGVLWEQYF. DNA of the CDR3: TGCAGTGCTGGAGTCCTATGGGAGCAGTACTTC.

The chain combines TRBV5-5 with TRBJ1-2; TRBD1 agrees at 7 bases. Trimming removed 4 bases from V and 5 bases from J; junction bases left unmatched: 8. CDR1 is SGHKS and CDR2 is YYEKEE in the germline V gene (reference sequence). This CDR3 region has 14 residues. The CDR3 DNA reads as TGTGCCAGCAGCAAAGATGACAGGGTTTATGGCTACACCTTC. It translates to CASSKDDRVYGYTF.

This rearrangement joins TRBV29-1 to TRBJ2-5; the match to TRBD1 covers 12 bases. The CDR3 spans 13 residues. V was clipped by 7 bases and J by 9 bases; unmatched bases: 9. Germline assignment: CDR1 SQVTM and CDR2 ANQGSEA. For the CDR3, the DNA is TGCAGCGCACCGGGACAGGGGGCGAGGTCCCAGTACTTC. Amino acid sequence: CSAPGQGARSQYF.

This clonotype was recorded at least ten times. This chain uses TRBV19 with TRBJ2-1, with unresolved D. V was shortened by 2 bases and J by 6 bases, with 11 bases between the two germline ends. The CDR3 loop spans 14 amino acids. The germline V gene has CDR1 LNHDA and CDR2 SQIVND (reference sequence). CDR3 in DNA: TGTGCCAGTAGTATATTCTCGACCGGCAATGAGCAGTTCTTC. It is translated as CASSIFSTGNEQFF.

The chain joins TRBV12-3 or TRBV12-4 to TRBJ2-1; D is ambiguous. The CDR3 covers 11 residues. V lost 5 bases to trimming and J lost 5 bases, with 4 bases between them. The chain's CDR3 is CASSADNEQFF. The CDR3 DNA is TGTGCCAGCAGTGCCGACAATGAGCAGTTCTTC.

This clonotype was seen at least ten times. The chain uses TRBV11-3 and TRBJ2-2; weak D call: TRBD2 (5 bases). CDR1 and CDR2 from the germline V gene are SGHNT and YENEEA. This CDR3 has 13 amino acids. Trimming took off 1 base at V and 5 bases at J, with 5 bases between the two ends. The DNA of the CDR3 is TGTGCCAGCAGCTTAGGGGAGACCGGGGAGCTGTTTTTT. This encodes CASSLGETGELFF.

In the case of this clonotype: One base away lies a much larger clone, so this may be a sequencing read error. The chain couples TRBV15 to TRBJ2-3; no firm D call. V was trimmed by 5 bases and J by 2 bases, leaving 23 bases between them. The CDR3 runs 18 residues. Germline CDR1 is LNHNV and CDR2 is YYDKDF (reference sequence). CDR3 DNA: TGTGCCACCAGCTCCCGAGGTCGGCGAGTAGTAATCACAGATACGCAGTATTTT. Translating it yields CATSSRGRRVVITDTQYF.

The CDR3 sequence: CASSLLGGNEQFF. In DNA, the CDR3 is TGTGCCAGCAGCTTATTGGGGGGCAATGAGCAGTTCTTC. This chain links TRBV11-3 with TRBJ2-1, with D possibly matching TRBD2 (6 bases). Trimming took off 2 bases at V and 6 bases at J, with 8 bases between the two ends. CDR1 is SGHNT, CDR2 YENEEA, per germline. This CDR3 region has 13 residues.

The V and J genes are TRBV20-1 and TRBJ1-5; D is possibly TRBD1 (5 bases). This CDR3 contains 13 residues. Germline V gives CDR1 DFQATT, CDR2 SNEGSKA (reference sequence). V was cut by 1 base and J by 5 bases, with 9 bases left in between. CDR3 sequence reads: CSARARVDQPQHF. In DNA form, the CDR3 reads TGCAGTGCTAGAGCCAGGGTAGATCAGCCCCAGCATTTT.

CDR3 protein: CAIVRNNEQFF. For the CDR3, the DNA is TGTGCCATCGTCAGAAACAATGAGCAGTTCTTC. This sequence joins TRBV10-3 and TRBJ2-1; D is uncertain. V lost 8 bases to trimming and J lost 5 bases, with 7 bases between them. Germline V gene data show CDR1 as ENHRY and CDR2 as SYGVKD. This CDR3 spans 11 amino acids.

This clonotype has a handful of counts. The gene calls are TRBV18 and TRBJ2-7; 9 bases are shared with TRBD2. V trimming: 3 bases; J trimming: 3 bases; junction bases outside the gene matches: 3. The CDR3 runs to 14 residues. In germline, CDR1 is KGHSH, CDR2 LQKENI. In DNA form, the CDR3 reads TGTGCCAGCTCACCTACGCGGGGGGGCTACGAGCAGTACTTC. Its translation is CASSPTRGGYEQYF.

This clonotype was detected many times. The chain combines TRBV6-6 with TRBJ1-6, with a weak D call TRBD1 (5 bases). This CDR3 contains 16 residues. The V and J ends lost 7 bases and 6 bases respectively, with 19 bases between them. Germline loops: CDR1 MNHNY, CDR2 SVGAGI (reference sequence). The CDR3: CASTSPGGKFNSPLHF. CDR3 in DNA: TGTGCCAGCACCTCCCCGGGGGGGAAGTTTAATTCACCCCTCCACTTT.